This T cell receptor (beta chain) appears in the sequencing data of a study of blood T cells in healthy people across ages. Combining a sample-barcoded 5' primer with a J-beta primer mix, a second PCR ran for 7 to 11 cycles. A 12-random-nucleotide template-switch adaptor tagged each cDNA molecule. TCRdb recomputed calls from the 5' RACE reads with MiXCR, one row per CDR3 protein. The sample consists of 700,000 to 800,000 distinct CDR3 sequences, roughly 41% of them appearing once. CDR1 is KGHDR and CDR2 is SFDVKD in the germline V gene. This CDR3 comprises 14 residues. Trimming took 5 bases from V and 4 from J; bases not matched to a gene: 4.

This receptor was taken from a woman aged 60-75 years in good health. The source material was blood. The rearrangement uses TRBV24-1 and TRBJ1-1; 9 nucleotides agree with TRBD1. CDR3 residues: CATSGPGQGTEAFF. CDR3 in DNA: TGTGCCACCAGTGGCCCGGGACAGGGCACTGAAGCTTTCTTT.